Each of the 26 T cell receptor beta chains below was sequenced from the same sample in a study of T cells after posttransplantation cyclophosphamide. A marrow graft followed busulfan-fludarabine conditioning, with cyclophosphamide on days +3 and +4. TCRdb's copy holds only in-frame clones and misses some; the assay was immunoSEQ multiplex PCR. The sample consists of 7,400 or so clones, almost 90% of them appearing once. The sequencing here drew on CD4+ T cells sorted from blood, taken 1404 days after allogeneic stem cell transplant with posttransplant cyclophosphamide. The source of these receptors is a female patient aged 45-60 years who received an allogeneic stem cell transplant from a related donor, was CMV-positive, and had no GVHD. Some T cells may be transferred from the graft donor.

The chain combines TRBV7-7 with TRBJ2-3, with 9 positions matching TRBD2. From germline, CDR1 is SSHAT and CDR2 FNYEAQ (reference sequence). V shed 5 bases and J 4 bases; nucleotides not matched to a gene: 7. The CDR3 loop spans 15 amino acids. The CDR3 sequence is CASSVSGSKADTQYF. CDR3 sequence (DNA): TGTGCCAGCAGCGTTAGCGGGAGTAAGGCAGATACGCAGTATTTT.

This chain joins TRBV5-1 and TRBJ2-1; D unresolved. The germline V and J ends were trimmed by 0 bases and 6 bases, with 4 bases remaining between them. CDR1 SGHRS and CDR2 YFSETQ come from the germline V gene. The CDR3 is made up of 12 amino acids. CDR3 DNA sequence: TGCGCCAGCAGCTTGGCCGGCAATGAGCAGTTCTTC. Encoded protein: CASSLAGNEQFF.

CDR3 DNA: TGTGCCAGCAGTGTGGGGGGGGAAGCTTTCTTT. This gives the protein CASSVGGEAFF. The rearrangement links TRBV2 to TRBJ1-1, with D perhaps matching TRBD1 (5 bases). CDR1 SNHLY and CDR2 FYNNEI come from the germline V gene. This CDR3 has 11 amino acids. With 4 bases removed from V and 8 bases from J, the gap between germline ends came to 8 bases.

This clone appeared a single time. V and J are TRBV6-1 and TRBJ2-7; TRBD1 agrees at 11 bases. The CDR3 spans 15 residues. Looked up from germline, CDR1 is MNHNS and CDR2 is SASEGT. The V and J ends lost 6 bases and 5 bases, in that order; junction bases with no gene match: 9. The DNA for the CDR3 is TGTGCCAGCAGCCTAGGACAGGGGGCGAACGACGAGCAGTACTTC. The encoded protein is CASSLGQGANDEQYF.

This chain links TRBV2 with TRBJ1-2; TRBD1 agrees at 7 bases. After removal of 3 bases from V and 0 bases from J, the junction contained 16 bases not matched to a gene. In germline, CDR1 is SNHLY, CDR2 FYNNEI. The CDR3 is 19 residues long. The CDR3 nucleotides are TGTGCCAGCAGTGACCCAGTGCCCTATACCGGGACAGCTAACTATGGCTACACCTTC. Translating it yields CASSDPVPYTGTANYGYTF.

The V gene is TRBV25-1, the J gene TRBJ1-1; a possible D gene is TRBD1 (5 bases). The germline gives CDR1 MGHDK, CDR2 SYGVNS. V dropped 2 bases and J dropped 1 base, with 11 bases sitting between them. The CDR3 totals 15 residues. The chain's CDR3 is CASSEQGLSNTEAFF. Here the CDR3 DNA reads TGTGCCAGCAGTGAACAGGGACTTTCGAACACTGAAGCTTTCTTT. Full variable domain (missing parts from reference TRBV25-1 and TRBJ1-1): EADIYQTPRYLVIGTGKKITLECSQTMGHDKMYWYQQDPGMELHLIHYSYGVNSTEKGDLSSESTVSRIRTEHFPLTLESARPSHTSQYLCASSEQGLSNTEAFFGQGTRLTVV.

V and J are TRBV5-1 and TRBJ2-5; TRBD1 agrees at 12 bases. Germline values: CDR1 SGHRS, CDR2 YFSETQ. The CDR3 sequence is 15 residues long. V shed 2 bases and J 9 bases; nucleotides not matched to a gene: 8. The CDR3 nucleotides read TGCGCCAGCAGCTTCGCGGGACAGGGGGCCGGGGCCCAGTACTTC. Its translation is CASSFAGQGAGAQYF.

The chain couples TRBV2 to TRBJ1-2, with D uncertain. Germline CDR1 and CDR2: SNHLY and FYNNEI. This CDR3 has 13 residues. V lost 2 bases and J lost 2, with 6 bases in between. CDR3 DNA: TGTGCCAGCAGTGAACCGAGAAACTATGGCTACACCTTC. Amino acid sequence: CASSEPRNYGYTF.

J is TRBJ2-5 and V is TRBV9; 8 nucleotides line up with TRBD2. The DNA end is a closer match to TRBJ2-7, so the J assignment may be wrong. The CDR3 has 15 residues. From germline, CDR1 is SGDLS and CDR2 YYNGEE. In DNA form, the CDR3 reads TGTGCCAGCAGCGTTGCCGGGACTAGGGGGTACGAGCAGTACTTC. Residues: CASSVAGTRGYEQYF.

The chain carries TRBV27 and TRBJ1-1; 7 bases match TRBD1. Germline CDR1 and CDR2: MNHEY and SMNVEV (reference sequence). This CDR3 is 14 amino acids long. V was clipped by 8 bases and J by 2 bases; unmatched bases: 8. CDR3 region: CASHWRGRNTEAFF. CDR3 nucleotides: TGTGCCAGCCATTGGAGGGGGCGCAACACTGAAGCTTTCTTT.

The rearrangement links TRBV30 to TRBJ2-5; D perhaps matches TRBD1 (6 bases). V was clipped by 3 bases and J by 4 bases, with 12 bases between them. The CDR3 contains 13 residues. Germline V gene sequence: CDR1 GTSNPN, CDR2 SVGIG (reference sequence). The CDR3 DNA reads TGTGCCTGGAGGGCCAGGGGCACAGAGACCCAGTACTTC. Encoded protein: CAWRARGTETQYF. Variable domain in full (rest from reference TRBV30 and TRBJ2-5): SQTIHQWPATLVQPVGSPLSLECTVEGTSNPNLYWYRQAAGRGLQLLFYSVGIGQISSEVPQNLSASRPQDRQFILSSKKLLLSDSGFYLCAWRARGTETQYFGPGTRLLVL.

The chain links TRBV6-5 to TRBJ2-1, with TRBD2 matching over 14 bases. Trimming took 7 bases from V and 10 from J; bases not matched to a gene: 9. Germline-derived CDR1 and CDR2 are MNHEY and SVGAGI. The CDR3 loop spans 15 amino acids. CDR3 nucleotides: TGTGCCAGCAAGCCGGGACTAGCGGGAGCAGGCGAGCAGTTCTTC. Its translation is CASKPGLAGAGEQFF.

V usage is TRBV7-2 and J usage is TRBJ1-6; D remains ambiguous. The germline V gene encodes CDR1 SGHTA and CDR2 FQGNSA. The CDR3 covers 14 residues. The germline V and J ends were trimmed by 1 base and 4 bases, with 5 bases remaining between them. The CDR3 protein is CASSLVEYNSPLHF. The CDR3 DNA follows: TGTGCCAGCAGCTTAGTCGAGTATAATTCACCCCTCCACTTT.

The sample holds a few counts of this clone. The chain is built from TRBV19 and TRBJ1-3; D gene uncertain. The CDR3 spans 13 residues. Looked up from germline, CDR1 is LNHDA and CDR2 is SQIVND (reference sequence). V was clipped by 10 bases and J by 2 bases, with 12 bases between them. CDR3 nucleotide sequence: TGTGCCACCGCTTTTACTGCTGGAAACACCATATATTTT. Translated, it gives CATAFTAGNTIYF.

As DNA, the CDR3 is TGTGCCACCATCCGGACAAATAGCAATCAGCCCCAGCATTTT. Amino acids: CATIRTNSNQPQHF. The chain joins TRBV6-1 to TRBJ1-5; possibly TRBD1 for D (5 bases). The V gene lost 10 bases and the J gene lost 0 bases, with 13 bases spanning the gap. Germline lookup yields CDR1 MNHNS and CDR2 SASEGT. This CDR3 has 14 residues.

V gene TRBV6-4 combines with J gene TRBJ2-1, with 9 bases identical to TRBD1. Germline V lookup: CDR1 MRHNA, CDR2 SNTAGT. The V and J ends lost 5 bases and 4 bases, in that order; junction bases with no gene match: 3. The CDR3 sequence is 14 residues long. The CDR3 DNA sequence: TGTGCCAGCAGTACAGGGGGCGCTTACAATGAGCAGTTCTTC. Translated, it gives CASSTGGAYNEQFF.

The rearrangement links TRBV27 to TRBJ2-5; TRBD1 agrees at 8 bases. From germline, CDR1 is MNHEY and CDR2 SMNVEV (reference sequence). V lost 5 bases, J lost 5 bases, and 7 bases stayed unmatched. There are 14 residues in the CDR3. The CDR3 sequence: CASSIRTGRETQYF. The CDR3 nucleotides read TGTGCCAGCAGTATACGGACAGGGCGGGAGACCCAGTACTTC.

The V call is TRBV19, the J call TRBJ2-4, with a possible D match to TRBD2 (5 bases). The length of the CDR3 is 14 residues. CDR1 LNHDA and CDR2 SQIVND come from the germline V gene (reference sequence). V was cut by 7 bases and J by 2 bases, with 12 bases left in between. The CDR3 here is CASNGGVTKNIQYF. The CDR3 coding sequence is TGTGCCAGTAACGGAGGCGTAACCAAAAACATTCAGTACTTC.

For the CDR3, the DNA is TGTGCCAGCGAGACTAGCGGGAGTGGAGAGACCCAGTACTTC. Translation gives CASETSGSGETQYF. The V and J genes are TRBV2 and TRBJ2-5, with 12 bases aligning to TRBD2. The length of the CDR3 is 14 residues. Germline values: CDR1 SNHLY, CDR2 FYNNEI. The V segment lost 8 bases and the J segment 4 bases; nucleotides outside the gene matches: 5. The full variable domain, in which reference TRBV2 and TRBJ2-5 provide the parts outside the CDR3, is EPEVTQTPSHQVTQMGQEVILRCVPISNHLYFYWYRQILGQKVEFLVSFYNNEISEKSEIFDDQFSVERPDGSNFTLKIRSTKLEDSAMYFCASETSGSGETQYFGPGTRLLVL.

This chain joins TRBV27 and TRBJ1-1; a weak D match, TRBD1 (5 bases). The CDR3 consists of 14 residues. Trimming stripped 4 bases from V and 5 bases from J, with 14 bases between. The germline gives CDR1 MNHEY, CDR2 SMNVEV (reference sequence). The CDR3 DNA reads as TGTGCCAGCAGTTCCTTCAGGGTTGAAACTGAAGCTTTCTTT. Translating it yields CASSSFRVETEAFF.

The J gene is TRBJ1-4, the V gene TRBV18, with D unclear. This CDR3 spans 16 amino acids. V shed 1 base and J shed 6 bases, with 15 bases lying between them. In germline, CDR1 is KGHSH, CDR2 LQKENI. The CDR3 nucleotides are TGTGCCAGCTCACCACTCCCGGTGACCGGGGATGAAAAACTGTTTTTT. Translated: CASSPLPVTGDEKLFF. The full variable domain, in which reference TRBV18 and TRBJ1-4 provide the parts outside the CDR3, is NAGVMQNPRHLVRRRGQEARLRCSPMKGHSHVYWYRQLPEEGLKFMVYLQKENIIDESGMPKERFSAEFPKEGPSILRIQQVVRGDSAAYFCASSPLPVTGDEKLFFGSGTQLSVL.

The chain combines TRBV20-1 with TRBJ2-3; no reliable D call. Between the trimmed V and J ends, which lost 1 base and 6 bases, there was a span of 5 bases. The CDR3 totals 11 residues. CDR1 is DFQATT and CDR2 is SNEGSKA in the germline V gene (reference sequence). The CDR3: CSARAADTQYF. CDR3 nucleotides: TGCAGTGCTAGAGCCGCGGATACGCAGTATTTT.

The rearrangement links TRBV6-6 to TRBJ2-3; TRBD2 aligns across 12 bases. The J segment lost 5 bases and the V segment lost 6 bases, leaving 9 bases of the junction unmatched. CDR1 MNHNY and CDR2 SVGAGI come from the germline V gene (reference sequence). The CDR3 is 16 amino acids. The CDR3 is CASRSWTSGTIDTQYF. CDR3 nucleotides: TGTGCCAGCAGGTCATGGACTAGCGGGACAATAGATACGCAGTATTTT.

This clone was observed once. The chain links TRBV7-8 to TRBJ2-7; 11 bases match TRBD1. Trimming removed 1 base from V and 6 bases from J; junction bases left unmatched: 5. This CDR3 is 15 amino acids long. CDR1 is SGHVS, CDR2 FQNEAQ, per germline. The CDR3 sequence: CASSLGGQGGFEQYF. CDR3 nucleotide sequence: TGTGCCAGCAGCTTAGGGGGACAGGGGGGGTTCGAGCAGTACTTC.

This chain links TRBV20-1 with TRBJ2-7; TRBD1 agrees at 7 bases. Losses at the gene ends were 6 bases for V and 3 bases for J; bases not matched to a gene: 2. The germline CDR1 and CDR2 sequences are DFQATT and SNEGSKA (reference sequence). This CDR3 contains 11 residues. The CDR3 is CSAHRGYEQYF. The CDR3 DNA sequence: TGCAGTGCCCACAGGGGCTACGAGCAGTACTTC.

This clone was recorded a few times. The gene calls are TRBV10-3 and TRBJ1-4, with D perhaps TRBD1 (6 bases). This CDR3 has 12 residues. Trimming removed 10 bases at V and 8 bases at J, with 14 bases between. CDR1 ENHRY and CDR2 SYGVKD come from the germline V gene. The CDR3 loop reads CATKGVEEKLFF. The CDR3 bases are TGTGCCACCAAGGGGGTGGAAGAAAAACTGTTTTTT.